The 24 T cell receptor beta chains listed next were all sequenced from one sample in a study of type 1 and type 2 diabetes patients (dated by TCRdb to the mid-2010s). Sequencer: Illumina MiSeq. TCRbeta CDR3 amplification used genomic DNA from the sorted T cell subsets as template. The TCRbeta CDR3 region was amplified by multiplex PCR with 30 forward and 13 reverse primers. The raw public data were reprocessed by TCRdb itself: fastp quality trimming at Q25, MiXCR clonotype calling, in-frame beta chains only. Rows merge per CDR3 protein into single entries with the most common DNA and genes. Across this sample there are about 270,000 distinct CDR3 sequences, with more than 40% seen only once. The ten largest clones represent approximately 13% of the sample. Material: peripheral blood mononuclear cells (PBMCs). These receptor sequences come from a man aged 18 to 29 with type 2 diabetes.

The V call is TRBV27, the J call TRBJ1-5, with no clear D. Germline CDR1 reads MNHEY; CDR2 reads SMNVEV (reference sequence). Trimming pared 5 bases from V and 3 bases from J, leaving 17 bases between. This CDR3 has 16 amino acids. This CDR3 is CASSTVPSGLNQPQHF. The CDR3 coding sequence is TGTGCCAGCAGTACTGTTCCTTCGGGCCTCAATCAGCCCCAGCATTTT.

The chain recombines TRBV19 with TRBJ1-6; D may be TRBD1 (6 bases). Trimming pared 7 bases from V and 4 bases from J, leaving 11 bases between. From germline, CDR1 is LNHDA and CDR2 SQIVND (reference sequence). The CDR3 covers 14 residues. DNA of the CDR3: TGTGCCAGTAAGGACAGCCTTTATAATTCACCCCTCCACTTT. Amino acid sequence: CASKDSLYNSPLHF. Using reference TRBV19 and TRBJ1-6 for the parts outside the CDR3, the full variable domain is DGGITQSPKYLFRKEGQNVTLSCEQNLNHDAMYWYRQDPGQGLRLIYYSQIVNDFQKGDIAEGYSVSREKKESFPLTVTSAQKNPTAFYLCASKDSLYNSPLHFGNGTRLTVT.

This sequence joins TRBV15 and TRBJ1-4; no clear D gene. The CDR3 is 15 residues long. Between the trimmed V and J ends, which lost 5 bases and 0 bases, there was a span of 10 bases. Germline-derived CDR1 and CDR2 are LNHNV and YYDKDF (reference sequence). The CDR3 DNA reads as TGTGCCACCAGCCTCCCGGGTGCAACTAATGAAAAACTGTTTTTT. This sequence encodes CATSLPGATNEKLFF.

The genes are TRBV30 and TRBJ2-1; 10 bases match TRBD2. Trimming at V came to 0 bases and at J to 5 bases, leaving 7 bases not matched to a gene. CDR1 is GTSNPN and CDR2 is SVGIG in the germline V gene (reference sequence). This CDR3 spans 16 amino acids. The CDR3 nucleotides are TGTGCCTGGAGTGTACAAGGGAGCGGGGGGGACAATGAGCAGTTCTTC. Its translation: CAWSVQGSGGDNEQFF.

This clonotype was recorded at least ten times. The chain combines TRBV2 with TRBJ2-3; possibly TRBD2 for D (6 bases). V lost 8 bases and J lost 1, with 7 bases in between. CDR1 is SNHLY and CDR2 is FYNNEI in the germline V gene. The CDR3 runs 12 residues. The CDR3 coding sequence is TGTGCCAGCCAGCGGGGCACAGATACGCAGTATTTT. Translated: CASQRGTDTQYF.

This chain links TRBV10-2 with TRBJ1-5; D possibly corresponds to TRBD1 (6 bases). V lost 2 bases, J lost 4 bases, and 9 bases lay in between. This CDR3 spans 14 amino acids. Per the germline V gene, CDR1 is WSHSY and CDR2 is SAAADI. CDR3: CASSESDRNQPQHF. CDR3 in DNA: TGCGCCAGCAGTGAGAGCGACAGGAATCAGCCCCAGCATTTT.

This clonotype was seen a few times. The rearrangement links TRBV14 to TRBJ2-5; D possibly corresponds to TRBD2 (6 bases). The J call may be in error: the DNA end matches TRBJ2-1 better. The germline gives CDR1 SGHDN, CDR2 FVKESK. The CDR3 totals 13 residues. CDR3 nucleotide sequence: TGTGCCAGCAGCCAAGGATTGGGACTTGAGCAGTTCTTC. As protein: CASSQGLGLEQFF.

The rearrangement joins TRBV5-6 to TRBJ1-4; 9 bases align to TRBD1. In germline, CDR1 is SGHDT, CDR2 YYEEEE. This CDR3 has 16 residues. Germline trimming cut 4 bases from V and 0 bases from J; bases unmatched to any gene: 4. The CDR3 protein is CASSLRQGATNEKLFF. The CDR3 coding sequence is TGTGCCAGCAGCCTGCGACAGGGGGCAACTAATGAAAAACTGTTTTTT. Together with reference TRBV5-6 and TRBJ1-4, the CDR3 gives the full variable domain: DAGVTQSPTHLIKTRGQQVTLRCSPKSGHDTVSWYQQALGQGPQFIFQYYEEEERQRGNFPDRFSGHQFPNYSSELNVNALLLGDSALYLCASSLRQGATNEKLFFGSGTQLSVL.

This clonotype has only a few counts. The chain recombines TRBV2 with TRBJ2-5; D is ambiguous. Trimming left V 3 bases short and J 7 bases short, with 6 bases between. This CDR3 contains 11 residues. The germline V gene encodes CDR1 SNHLY and CDR2 FYNNEI. CDR3 nucleotides: TGTGCCAGCAGTGAGGGTAGGACCCAGTACTTC. Amino acid sequence: CASSEGRTQYF.

The chain joins TRBV6-1 to TRBJ1-1; 7 nucleotides align to TRBD1. Looked up from germline, CDR1 is MNHNS and CDR2 is SASEGT. CDR3 length: 17 residues. V gave up 3 bases and J gave up 0 bases; unmatched junction bases: 10. The CDR3 sequence is CASSDRPTGTLNTEAFF. In DNA form, the CDR3 reads TGTGCCAGCAGTGACCGACCGACAGGGACCCTGAACACTGAAGCTTTCTTT.

The CDR3 reads CASSSLPGQGHEQYF. The DNA for the CDR3 is TGTGCCAGCAGTTCTCTCCCGGGACAGGGTCACGAGCAGTACTTC. The chain employs TRBV4-2 and TRBJ2-7, with 9 positions matching TRBD1. With V trimmed by 6 bases and J by 5 bases, 11 bases remained unmatched. CDR1 LGHNA and CDR2 YNFKEQ come from the germline V gene. The CDR3 is 15 amino acids.

The chain employs TRBV27 and TRBJ2-7, with D perhaps matching TRBD2 (5 bases). The CDR3 contains 11 residues. The V gene's germline CDR1 is MNHEY and CDR2 SMNVEV (reference sequence). Trimming took 8 bases from V and 9 from J, leaving 14 bases between them. In DNA form, the CDR3 reads TGTGCCAGCGAAGTTACGGAGGTGCAGTACTTC. It is translated as CASEVTEVQYF.

This clonotype was seen more than once but under ten times. CDR3 amino acids: CAWRKPGGRTEAFF. The CDR3 bases are TGTGCCTGGAGAAAACCAGGGGGGCGCACTGAAGCTTTCTTT. The chain combines TRBV30 with TRBJ1-1; 7 bases are shared with TRBD1. Germline values: CDR1 GTSNPN, CDR2 SVGIG (reference sequence). V lost 3 bases to trimming and J lost 4 bases; unmatched junction nucleotides: 8. The CDR3 contains 14 residues.

As for this clonotype: One end of the junction does not line up with germline, which may come from a read error. The chain has TRBV7-7 and TRBJ2-2, with D perhaps TRBD1 or TRBD2 (5 bases each). CDR3 length: 13 amino acids. Germline CDR1 reads SSHAT; CDR2 reads FNYEAQ (reference sequence). The chain's CDR3 is CASSPMGAGELFF. DNA for the CDR3: TGTGCTAGCAGCCCGATGGGGGCCGGGGAGCTGTTTTTT. Based on the CDR3 plus reference TRBV7-7 and TRBJ2-2, the full variable domain is GAGVSQSPRYKVTKRGQDVTLRCDPISSHATLYWYQQALGQGPEFLTYFNYEAQPDKSGLPSDRFSAERPEGSISTLTIQRTEQRDSAMYRCASSPMGAGELFFGEGSRLTVL.

This clonotype was seen a few times. CDR3 amino acids: CASSPYPGIRDEQYF. The DNA of the CDR3 is TGTGCCAGCAGCCCCTATCCGGGGATTCGGGACGAGCAGTACTTC. This chain links TRBV7-8 with TRBJ2-7; possibly TRBD2 for D (5 bases). Trimming pared 5 bases from V and 5 bases from J, leaving 19 bases between. Germline-derived CDR1 and CDR2 are SGHVS and FQNEAQ. The CDR3 contains 15 residues. Looking up the rest from reference TRBV7-8 and TRBJ2-7 gives the full variable domain: GAGVSQSPRYKVAKRGQDVALRCDPISGHVSLFWYQQALGQGPEFLTYFQNEAQLDKSGLPSDRFFAERPEGSVSTLKIQRTQQEDSAVYLCASSPYPGIRDEQYFGPGTRLTVT.

The count of this clonotype is one. The chain couples TRBV11-2 to TRBJ2-7, with 8 nucleotides matching TRBD1. V lost 4 bases, J lost 0 bases, and 11 bases stayed unmatched. The CDR3 runs 17 residues. CDR1 and CDR2 (germline): SGHAT, FQNNGV. CDR3 nucleotide sequence: TGTGCCAGCAGCTCTCCTCCGGGACAGGTCCTCTCCTACGAGCAGTACTTC. Translation: CASSSPPGQVLSYEQYF.

The rearrangement uses TRBV7-2 and TRBJ2-7; a possible D gene is TRBD1 (6 bases). CDR1 is SGHTA, CDR2 FQGNSA, per germline. There are 12 residues in the CDR3. The V end was cut by 6 bases, the J end by 7 bases, with 13 bases between. CDR3 protein: CASSQQGWEQYF. CDR3 bases: TGTGCCAGCAGTCAACAGGGATGGGAGCAGTACTTC.

This clonotype was recorded a few times. This chain connects TRBV6-9 to TRBJ2-7, with 7 bases aligning to TRBD1. Trimming removed 5 bases from V and 1 base from J; junction bases left unmatched: 5. Germline V CDR1 and CDR2: MNHGY, SVAAGI. The CDR3 length is 14 residues. In DNA, the CDR3 is TGTGCCAGCAGTGGAGAGGACAGGTCCTACGAGCAGTACTTC. Its translation: CASSGEDRSYEQYF.

This clonotype was detected many times. As DNA, the CDR3 is TGTGCCAGCAGCTTAGGGAGCGGGGAGCTGTTTTTT. It translates to CASSLGSGELFF. V gene TRBV7-3 combines with J gene TRBJ2-2, with TRBD2 as a possible D gene (5 bases). Trimming left V 2 bases short and J 7 bases short, with 5 bases between. This CDR3 has 12 amino acids. Looked up from germline, CDR1 is SGHTA and CDR2 is FQGTGA.

The genes are TRBV13 and TRBJ2-6; D remains unclear. From germline, CDR1 is PRHDT and CDR2 FYEKMQ (reference sequence). V was trimmed by 4 bases and J by 1 base, leaving 20 bases between them. CDR3 length: 19 amino acids. In DNA, the CDR3 is TGTGCCAGCAGCTCCGGCTCGAATAATTGGCGTTCTGGGGCCAACGTCCTGACTTTC. The encoded protein is CASSSGSNNWRSGANVLTF.

This clonotype has more than one count but fewer than ten. This CDR3 is CATSDPGSQETQYF. As DNA, the CDR3 is TGTGCCACCAGTGATCCGGGGTCCCAAGAGACCCAGTACTTC. The rearrangement joins TRBV24-1 to TRBJ2-5; TRBD2 is a possible D gene (5 bases). The V gene lost 3 bases and the J gene lost 1 base, with 8 bases spanning the gap. The germline V gene encodes CDR1 KGHDR and CDR2 SFDVKD. The CDR3 contains 14 residues.

The chain recombines TRBV7-6 with TRBJ1-2; 7 bases are shared with TRBD1. Germline CDR1 SGHVS, CDR2 FNYEAQ. With 3 bases clipped from V and 5 bases from J, the junction kept 9 bases outside the gene matches. The length of the CDR3 is 15 residues. CDR3 sequence (DNA): TGTGCCAGCAGCTTGGCCAGGGACAGTCGATATGGCTACACCTTC. It is translated as CASSLARDSRYGYTF.

The J gene is TRBJ1-1, the V gene TRBV19; D unclear. V gave up 7 bases and J gave up 2 bases, with 8 bases separating them. The CDR3 spans 12 residues. Germline V gene lookup returns CDR1 LNHDA and CDR2 SQIVND (reference sequence). The CDR3 bases are TGTGCCAGTAAGTCAGTAAACACTGAAGCTTTCTTT. Its translation: CASKSVNTEAFF. The full variable domain, completed using reference TRBV19 and TRBJ1-1, is DGGITQSPKYLFRKEGQNVTLSCEQNLNHDAMYWYRQDPGQGLRLIYYSQIVNDFQKGDIAEGYSVSREKKESFPLTVTSAQKNPTAFYLCASKSVNTEAFFGQGTRLTVV.

The chain combines TRBV10-3 with TRBJ2-1, with TRBD2 matching over 9 bases. With V trimmed by 3 bases and J by 4 bases, 7 bases remained unmatched. Germline values: CDR1 ENHRY, CDR2 SYGVKD. The CDR3 spans 16 residues. The CDR3 protein is CAISDLSGGGYNEQFF. CDR3 nucleotides: TGTGCCATCAGTGACCTTAGCGGGGGAGGTTACAATGAGCAGTTCTTC.